A selection of T cell receptor beta chains follows, all from one sample in a study of shared clonotypes between healthy human individuals. Measured with immunoSEQ multiplex PCR; TCRdb has only the in-frame clones, and not every one. This sample has around 650,000 clones, with approximately 96% found just once. The sequenced material came from naive CD8+ T cells sorted from blood. The receptor source for this set is a woman in her 30s in good health. CDR3s include the opening cysteine and the closing phenylalanine or tryptophan. D genes are given only for firm matches. A row's size may be missing; if present it is once, few, many or a size class.

v_gene	j_gene	d_gene	abundance	CDR3nt	CDR3aa
TRBV6-5	TRBJ2-3	TRBD1	.	TGTGCCAGCAGTTACGGACAGGAGGAGGCAGATACGCAGTATTTT	CASSYGQEEADTQYF
TRBV11-2	TRBJ1-2	.	.	TGTGCCAGCAGCTCCACACGGAACTATGGCTACACCTTC	CASSSTRNYGYTF
TRBV7-9	TRBJ2-7	.	.	TGTGCCAGCAGCTGGTCAGGGAAAACGGACGAGCAGTACTTC	CASSWSGKTDEQYF
TRBV19	TRBJ2-1	TRBD1	.	TGTGCCAGTAGTACAGACAGGGGCTCCTACAATGAGCAGTTCTTC	CASSTDRGSYNEQFF
TRBV13	TRBJ2-1	TRBD1	.	TGTGCCAGCAGCTTAGGCCTGACACAGGGGGGAGATGAGCAGTTCTTC	CASSLGLTQGGDEQFF
TRBV29-1	TRBJ2-2	.	.	TGCAGCGTTGGACCGTTGAACACCGGGGAGCTGTTTTTT	CSVGPLNTGELFF
TRBV2	TRBJ2-5	.	.	TGTGCCAGCACAGAGGGTTTGGTTGGCCCAAAGGGGGAGACCCAGTACTTC	CASTEGLVGPKGETQYF
TRBV6-1	TRBJ2-7	.	.	TGTGCCAGCAGTGAAGTGGGCAGGGCCTACGAGCAGTACTTC	CASSEVGRAYEQYF
TRBV9	TRBJ2-1	TRBD2	.	TGTGCCAGCAGCGTTAGCGGGAGTAGCGTCGGTGAGCAGTTCTTC	CASSVSGSSVGEQFF
TRBV19	TRBJ2-1	.	.	TGTGCCAGTAGTATAGTACTAGTCTCCTACAATGAGCAGTTCTTC	CASSIVLVSYNEQFF
TRBV5-4	TRBJ2-3	.	few	TGTGCCAGCAGCCCCGGGACCCCCGATACGCAGTATTTT	CASSPGTPDTQYF
TRBV6-5	TRBJ1-1	TRBD1	.	TGTGCCAGCAATCCGGACAGGATGAACACTGAAGCTTTCTTT	CASNPDRMNTEAFF
TRBV2	TRBJ2-7	TRBD2	once	TGTGCCAGCAGTGATAGCGGGCCCAGCTCCTACGAGCAGTACTTC	CASSDSGPSSYEQYF
TRBV4-1	TRBJ1-2	TRBD1	.	TGCGCCAGCAGCCAACCCCACGACAGGGAAGTCTATGGCTACACCTTC	CASSQPHDREVYGYTF
TRBV9	TRBJ2-7	.	.	TGTGCCAGCAGCGTAGAACCCTCAAGAATCCACGAGCAGTACTTC	CASSVEPSRIHEQYF
TRBV6-4	TRBJ1-1	TRBD1	.	TGTGCCAGCAGTGACCCATCAACAGGGGTCAGCACTGAAGCTTTCTTT	CASSDPSTGVSTEAFF
TRBV19	TRBJ2-1	.	.	TGTGCCAGTGGCAAGATTTGGCGCTCCTACAATGAGCAGTTCTTC	CASGKIWRSYNEQFF
TRBV7-6	TRBJ2-1	.	.	TGTGCCAGCAGCGAGACAGTTGAGCAGTTCTTC	CASSETVEQFF
TRBV5-1	TRBJ1-5	.	.	TGCGCCAGCAGCTTGGTCCAGGGCGATCAGCCCCAGCATTTT	CASSLVQGDQPQHF
TRBV7-9	TRBJ2-1	.	.	TGTGCCAGCAGCTTACAGGGTGAGGGGGAGAATGAGCAGTTCTTC	CASSLQGEGENEQFF
TRBV5-1	TRBJ2-7	TRBD1	.	TGCGCCAGCAGGGCCGGGACAGGGCCCTACGAGCAGTACTTC	CASRAGTGPYEQYF
TRBV2	TRBJ1-2	TRBD1	.	TGTGCCAGCAGTGAACGCTCAGTCCCGGGACAGGCCGGAGGAGGCTACACCTTC	CASSERSVPGQAGGGYTF
TRBV10-3	TRBJ2-1	.	.	TGTGCCATCAGCCCAGGCGGCTCCTACAATGAGCAGTTCTTC	CAISPGGSYNEQFF